The source of this TCR beta chain is a study of T cell responses to AZD1222 COVID-19 vaccine. Sequencing was performed with immunoSEQ multiplex PCR; in TCRdb, only in-frame clones are kept and a portion is missing. The table has just under 90,000 clones, roughly 90% seen once. This TCR came from an adult in good health. Sequenced here: peripheral blood, sampled on day 0 of AZD1222 vaccination.

CDR3 sequence (DNA): TGTGCCAGCAGCCCGAAGGTCGCGGGAGGGCTCAATGAGCAGTTCTTC. Its translation: CASSPKVAGGLNEQFF. The rearrangement uses TRBV9 and TRBJ2-1; TRBD2 matches 9 bases. This CDR3 is 16 amino acids long. Per the germline V gene, CDR1 is SGDLS and CDR2 is YYNGEE. Trimming took 4 bases from V and 6 from J; bases not matched to a gene: 11.